This TCR beta chain was identified in a study of technical replicates of blood from a handful of donors. Using immunoSEQ multiplex PCR, the repertoire was profiled, and TCRdb retains in-frame clones only, with some absent. Among about 59,000 clones listed, around 95% were seen once. This clonotype originated in a human donor in good health. Some clones in this sample may be carry-over from other donors' samples. Source material: PBMCs.

CDR3 loop: CASSLPRLAGGPKGETQYF. In DNA, the CDR3 is TGTGCCAGCAGCTTACCACGACTAGCGGGAGGGCCGAAGGGAGAGACCCAGTACTTC. J is TRBJ2-5 and V is TRBV7-2; the match to TRBD2 covers 14 bases. CDR3 length equals 19 residues. Germline-derived CDR1 and CDR2 are SGHTA and FQGNSA. Trimming removed 2 bases from V and 4 bases from J; junction bases left unmatched: 12.